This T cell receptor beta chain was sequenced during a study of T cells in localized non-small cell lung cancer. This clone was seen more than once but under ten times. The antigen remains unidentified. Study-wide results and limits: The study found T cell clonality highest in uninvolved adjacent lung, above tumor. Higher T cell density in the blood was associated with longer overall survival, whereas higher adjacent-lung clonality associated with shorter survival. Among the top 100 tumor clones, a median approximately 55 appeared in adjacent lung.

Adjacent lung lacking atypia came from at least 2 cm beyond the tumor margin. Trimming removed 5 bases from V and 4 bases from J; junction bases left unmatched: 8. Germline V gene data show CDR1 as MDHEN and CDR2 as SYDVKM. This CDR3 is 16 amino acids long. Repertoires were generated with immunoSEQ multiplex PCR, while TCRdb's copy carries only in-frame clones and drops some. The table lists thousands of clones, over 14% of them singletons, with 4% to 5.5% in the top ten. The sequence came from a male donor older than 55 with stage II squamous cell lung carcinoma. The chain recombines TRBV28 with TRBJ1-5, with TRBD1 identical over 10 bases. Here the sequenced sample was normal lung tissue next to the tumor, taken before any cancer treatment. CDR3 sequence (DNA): TGTGCCAGCAGTCAACCGGGACAGGGGTCGAATCAGCCCCAGCATTTT. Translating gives CASSQPGQGSNQPQHF.